Listed here are 30 T cell receptor beta chains from one sample, sequenced in a study of vaccination effects on CD4 cells after COVID-19. Clones were read by immunoSEQ multiplex PCR, and TCRdb kept only the in-frame ones, dropping some. Of 25,000 to 35,000 clones in the sample, 72% were seen once. Under the ViraFEST assay, PBMC were stimulated with viral peptide pools so that antigen-specific CD4+ T cells expanded. Sequencing was performed afterwards. At the end of 10 days of culture, CD4+ T cells were isolated. Confirmation by PCR established that the person had SARS-CoV-2 infection between March and December 2020. These receptors lack a known antigen. The source was CD4+ T cells from PBMCs cultured with a peptide pool, collected before COVID-19 vaccination. The receptors derive from a human donor who had a prior SARS-CoV-2 infection.

Notes on this clone: Because the CDR3's place on the DNA is in doubt, the DNA is left out and the CDR3 is given as listed by TCRdb. V is TRBV21-1 and J is TRBJ1-5. TRBV21-1 is recorded as a pseudogene. 21 amino acids form the CDR3, both terminal residues included. CDR3 loop: CASSKVWGWGARLYSNQPQHF.

The chain recombines TRBV4-2 with TRBJ1-6; D not certain. The length of the CDR3 is 14 residues. Germline lookup yields CDR1 LGHNA and CDR2 YNFKEQ. The V and J ends lost 1 base and 14 bases respectively, with 15 bases between them. CDR3 amino acids: CASSQAGSIHTLHF. CDR3 coding DNA: TGTGCCAGCAGCCAAGCGGGGTCAATTCACACCCTCCACTTT.

This clone was recorded a few times. The rearrangement joins TRBV7-9 to TRBJ1-5; 7 bases map to TRBD1. Trimming took 4 bases from V and 0 from J; bases not matched to a gene: 3. The CDR3 covers 15 residues. Germline V gene data show CDR1 as SEHNR and CDR2 as FQNEAQ (reference sequence). CDR3 residues: CASSSTGNSNQPQHF. The CDR3 coding sequence is TGTGCCAGCAGCTCGACAGGGAATAGCAATCAGCCCCAGCATTTT.

The V gene is TRBV19, the J gene TRBJ1-2; D is unclear. This CDR3 has 14 residues. V was cut by 3 bases and J by 8 bases, with 16 bases left in between. Looked up from germline, CDR1 is LNHDA and CDR2 is SQIVND (reference sequence). The CDR3 region is CASSIEYGLTGYTF. CDR3 nucleotides: TGTGCCAGTAGTATTGAGTATGGATTAACAGGCTACACCTTC.

The chain employs TRBV18 and TRBJ2-7; TRBD2 aligns across 8 bases. CDR1 KGHSH and CDR2 LQKENI come from the germline V gene. The CDR3 loop spans 15 amino acids. The J segment lost 5 bases and the V segment lost 2 bases, leaving 8 bases of the junction unmatched. Here the CDR3 DNA reads TGTGCCAGCTCACCAGGAGCGGGAGTTCAGGACGAGCAGTACTTC. Its protein is CASSPGAGVQDEQYF.

The rearrangement uses TRBV6-5 and TRBJ1-1; no reliable D call. The CDR3 loop spans 13 amino acids. Germline V lookup: CDR1 MNHEY, CDR2 SVGAGI. The V gene lost 4 bases and the J gene lost 1 base, with 7 bases spanning the gap. The CDR3: CASSWDENTEAFF. CDR3 bases: TGTGCCAGCAGTTGGGATGAGAACACTGAAGCTTTCTTT.

V and J are TRBV4-3 and TRBJ2-7; no firm D call. Trimming cost V 0 bases and J 3 bases, with 15 bases left between them. The CDR3 sequence is 16 residues long. Germline CDR1 and CDR2: LGHNA and YSLEER. This CDR3 is CASSQEYLVPDYEQYF. Written as DNA, the CDR3 is TGCGCCAGCAGCCAAGAGTACCTCGTCCCGGACTACGAGCAGTACTTC.

J is TRBJ1-4 and V is TRBV20-1; D is undetermined. The CDR3 is 13 residues long. Trimming took off 3 bases at V and 7 bases at J, with 12 bases between the two ends. The germline CDR1 and CDR2 sequences are DFQATT and SNEGSKA (reference sequence). CDR3 bases: TGCAGTGCTAGTTTACTCTCGGGTGAAAAACTGTTTTTT. As protein: CSASLLSGEKLFF.

There are a few counts of this clone. The gene calls are TRBV30 and TRBJ2-4; D is perhaps TRBD2 (5 bases). This CDR3 spans 14 amino acids. V gave up 4 bases and J gave up 0 bases, with 10 bases separating them. Per the germline V gene, CDR1 is GTSNPN and CDR2 is SVGIG (reference sequence). CDR3 DNA sequence: TGTGCCTGGAATCCCGAGGGAGCCAAAAACATTCAGTACTTC. Protein product: CAWNPEGAKNIQYF.

The chain uses TRBV28 and TRBJ2-7; D unclear. Looked up from germline, CDR1 is MDHEN and CDR2 is SYDVKM. CDR3 size: 12 residues. V dropped 2 bases and J dropped 6 bases, with 8 bases sitting between them. The CDR3 sequence: CASSLANGEQYF. CDR3 coding DNA: TGTGCCAGCAGTTTAGCGAACGGCGAGCAGTACTTC. Full variable domain (remainder filled in from reference TRBV28 and TRBJ2-7): DVKVTQSSRYLVKRTGEKVFLECVQDMDHENMFWYRQDPGLGLRLIYFSYDVKMKEKGDIPEGYSVSREKKERFSLILESASTNQTSMYLCASSLANGEQYFGPGTRLTVT.

This clone has only one observation. The J gene is TRBJ2-2, the V gene TRBV5-4, with D unclear. Germline CDR1 and CDR2: SGHNT and YYREEE (reference sequence). Trimming stripped 0 bases from V and 6 bases from J, with 9 bases between. The CDR3 runs 14 residues. The CDR3 bases are TGTGCCAGCAGCTTGGTGGGATATGCCGGGGAGCTGTTTTTT. This gives the protein CASSLVGYAGELFF.

The V and J genes are TRBV7-2 and TRBJ2-1; 12 bases are a match to TRBD2. The germline CDR1 and CDR2 sequences are SGHTA and FQGNSA. The CDR3 covers 15 residues. The junction had 10 bases not matched to a gene; V was cut back by 5 bases and J by 11 bases. CDR3 sequence (DNA): TGTGCCAGCAGCCCGATTTCTAGCGGGGGGGTAAAGCAGTTCTTC. This codes for CASSPISSGGVKQFF.

This clone has a handful of counts. CDR3 sequence (DNA): TGTGCCAGCTCACCTATCCCCCTAGATACGCAGTATTTT. Translating gives CASSPIPLDTQYF. J is TRBJ2-3 and V is TRBV18, with D uncertain. The CDR3 runs to 13 residues. The germline CDR1 and CDR2 sequences are KGHSH and LQKENI. V lost 3 bases to trimming and J lost 5 bases, with 9 bases between them.

This clone was recorded a few times. This chain connects TRBV7-3 to TRBJ2-7, with 9 bases matching TRBD2. J gave up 4 bases and V 0 bases, and 4 bases lay outside the gene matches. Germline CDR1 and CDR2: SGHTA and FQGTGA. The CDR3 extends over 15 amino acids. The CDR3 DNA follows: TGTGCCAGCAGCTTAACAGCAGCGGGAGGTTACGAGCAGTACTTC. Its protein is CASSLTAAGGYEQYF.

The chain has TRBV5-1 and TRBJ2-1; possible D gene TRBD2, 6 bases. The CDR3 consists of 14 residues. Trimming took off 4 bases at V and 6 bases at J, with 14 bases between the two ends. CDR1 and CDR2 (germline): SGHRS, YFSETQ. The CDR3 coding sequence is TGCGCCAGCAGCCCGGTCCAGACTAGCAATGAGCAGTTCTTC. This gives the protein CASSPVQTSNEQFF.

The V and J genes are TRBV6-5 and TRBJ2-7; no clear D gene. This CDR3 has 14 amino acids. Germline V gene data show CDR1 as MNHEY and CDR2 as SVGAGI. V was trimmed by 2 bases and J by 1 base, leaving 9 bases between them. CDR3 DNA: TGTGCCAGCAGTTACAACGCAGGATCCTACGAGCAGTACTTC. Translated, it gives CASSYNAGSYEQYF.

This clone has a handful of counts. The rearrangement links TRBV3-1 (or the pseudogene TRBV3-2) to TRBJ2-3, with unresolved D. The CDR3 covers 16 residues. Trimming stripped 0 bases from V and 1 base from J, with 11 bases between. Germline lookup yields CDR1 LGHDT and CDR2 YNNKEL (reference sequence). CDR3 nucleotides: TGTGCCAGCAGCCAAGAGTTGGCGGACCGCACAGATACGCAGTATTTT. Residues: CASSQELADRTDTQYF.

This clone was picked up many times. The chain carries TRBV7-9 and TRBJ1-5, with D perhaps TRBD1 (6 bases). This CDR3 has 14 amino acids. The V gene lost 5 bases and the J gene lost 5 bases, with 13 bases spanning the gap. Per germline, CDR1 SEHNR and CDR2 FQNEAQ (reference sequence). The CDR3 loop reads CASSLTGLYQPQHF. For the CDR3, the DNA is TGTGCCAGCAGCCTTACAGGGTTATATCAGCCCCAGCATTTT. The variable domain in full, completed from reference TRBV7-9 and TRBJ1-5, reads DTGVSQNPRHKITKRGQNVTFRCDPISEHNRLYWYRQTLGQGPEFLTYFQNEAQLEKSRLLSDRFSAERPKGSFSTLEIQRTEQGDSAMYLCASSLTGLYQPQHFGDGTRLSIL.

The CDR3 nucleotides are TGTGCCAGCAGCTTAGCAAAGACTAGCTACAATGAGCAGTTCTTC. As protein: CASSLAKTSYNEQFF. The V call is TRBV7-2, the J call TRBJ2-1; D possibly corresponds to TRBD2 (6 bases). This CDR3 comprises 15 residues. Germline V gene sequence: CDR1 SGHTA, CDR2 FQGNSA. The V end was cut by 0 bases, the J end by 3 bases, with 9 bases between.

V gene TRBV18 combines with J gene TRBJ1-1; 8 nucleotides line up with TRBD1. The J segment lost 2 bases and the V segment lost 2 bases, leaving 10 bases of the junction unmatched. This CDR3 has 17 amino acids. In germline, CDR1 is KGHSH, CDR2 LQKENI. This CDR3 is CASSPFSAGGKNTEAFF. The CDR3 DNA reads as TGTGCCAGCTCACCATTCTCTGCAGGGGGCAAAAACACTGAAGCTTTCTTT.

The chain joins TRBV27 to TRBJ1-5; 7 bases map to TRBD1. In germline, CDR1 is MNHEY, CDR2 SMNVEV (reference sequence). After removal of 5 bases from V and 1 base from J, the junction contained 5 bases not matched to a gene. The CDR3 consists of 15 residues. The CDR3 DNA reads TGTGCCAGCAGTCCGAACAGGGGCAGCAATCAGCCCCAGCATTTT. It specifies CASSPNRGSNQPQHF.

The rearrangement joins TRBV6-5 to TRBJ1-1; TRBD1 aligns across 9 bases. The CDR3 length is 13 residues. V gave up 2 bases and J gave up 6 bases; unmatched junction bases: 1. Germline V gene data show CDR1 as MNHEY and CDR2 as SVGAGI. The DNA of the CDR3 is TGTGCCAGCAGTTACACAGGGGGCGCTGAAGCTTTCTTT. Amino acids: CASSYTGGAEAFF.

The chain combines TRBV5-1 with TRBJ2-3, with D possibly TRBD1 on 5 matching bases. V gave up 0 bases and J gave up 2 bases, with 13 bases separating them. Germline V gene lookup returns CDR1 SGHRS and CDR2 YFSETQ. This CDR3 spans 16 amino acids. DNA of the CDR3: TGCGCCAGCAGCTTGGCCGGGCAGGGAATCACAGATACGCAGTATTTT. Residues: CASSLAGQGITDTQYF.

The CDR3 reads CASSLNQDNEQFF. DNA for the CDR3: TGTGCCAGCAGCTTGAATCAGGACAATGAGCAGTTCTTC. The chain employs TRBV7-3 and TRBJ2-1; D not certain. The CDR3 loop spans 13 amino acids. Germline CDR1 reads SGHTA; CDR2 reads FQGTGA. With 3 bases removed from V and 5 bases from J, the gap between germline ends came to 8 bases.

The chain joins TRBV29-1 to TRBJ1-4, with D perhaps matching TRBD1 (5 bases). The germline V gene has CDR1 SQVTM and CDR2 ANQGSEA. This CDR3 is 14 amino acids long. V gave up 6 bases and J gave up 2 bases, with 13 bases separating them. The CDR3 nucleotides are TGCAGCGTGTCAGCTTGGGGGACTAATGAAAAACTGTTTTTT. Protein sequence: CSVSAWGTNEKLFF.

This clone was detected only a few times. The rearrangement joins TRBV7-9 to TRBJ1-5; D is unclear. The V end lost 1 base, the J end lost 8 bases, and 21 bases lay between the germline ends. Germline loops: CDR1 SEHNR, CDR2 FQNEAQ (reference sequence). The CDR3 sequence is 17 residues long. CDR3 protein: CASSLDGPLTPWEPQHF. The CDR3 DNA reads as TGTGCCAGCAGCTTAGACGGGCCCCTGACCCCTTGGGAGCCCCAGCATTTT.

The V gene is TRBV7-2, the J gene TRBJ2-2, with TRBD1 as a possible D gene (5 bases). V lost 4 bases and J lost 6, with 12 bases in between. Germline V gives CDR1 SGHTA, CDR2 FQGNSA. CDR3 length: 14 residues. The CDR3, as DNA: TGTGCCAGCAGCTATAACACAGGCCCCGGGGAGCTGTTTTTT. It yields the protein CASSYNTGPGELFF. The entire variable domain, with the rest obtained from reference TRBV7-2 and TRBJ2-2, is as follows: GAGVSQSPSNKVTEKGKDVELRCDPISGHTALYWYRQSLGQGLEFLIYFQGNSAPDKSGLPSDRFSAERTGGSVSTLTIQRTQQEDSAVYLCASSYNTGPGELFFGEGSRLTVL.

This clone was recorded a few times. The V call is TRBV19, the J call TRBJ2-2, with no clear D. From germline, CDR1 is LNHDA and CDR2 SQIVND (reference sequence). The CDR3 loop spans 16 amino acids. Trimming shortened V by 3 bases and J by 0 bases, and 11 bases separated the two germline ends. As DNA, the CDR3 is TGTGCCAGTAGTATCGAGGCGCACCCGAACACCGGGGAGCTGTTTTTT. Translation gives CASSIEAHPNTGELFF.

The V call is TRBV27, the J call TRBJ2-7; 8 positions match TRBD2. This CDR3 region has 13 residues. V lost 3 bases to trimming and J lost 4 bases; unmatched junction nucleotides: 2. The V gene's germline CDR1 is MNHEY and CDR2 SMNVEV (reference sequence). CDR3 sequence (DNA): TGTGCCAGCAGTTTTAGCGGGGTGTACGAGCAGTACTTC. This translates into CASSFSGVYEQYF.

The chain employs TRBV5-4 and TRBJ2-5; D may be TRBD2 (5 bases). The CDR3 is made up of 14 amino acids. Per germline, CDR1 SGHNT and CDR2 YYREEE (reference sequence). Trimming took off 2 bases at V and 5 bases at J, with 13 bases between the two ends. The CDR3 reads CASSFLARGETQYF. Written as DNA, the CDR3 is TGTGCCAGCAGCTTTCTAGCTCGGGGTGAGACCCAGTACTTC.